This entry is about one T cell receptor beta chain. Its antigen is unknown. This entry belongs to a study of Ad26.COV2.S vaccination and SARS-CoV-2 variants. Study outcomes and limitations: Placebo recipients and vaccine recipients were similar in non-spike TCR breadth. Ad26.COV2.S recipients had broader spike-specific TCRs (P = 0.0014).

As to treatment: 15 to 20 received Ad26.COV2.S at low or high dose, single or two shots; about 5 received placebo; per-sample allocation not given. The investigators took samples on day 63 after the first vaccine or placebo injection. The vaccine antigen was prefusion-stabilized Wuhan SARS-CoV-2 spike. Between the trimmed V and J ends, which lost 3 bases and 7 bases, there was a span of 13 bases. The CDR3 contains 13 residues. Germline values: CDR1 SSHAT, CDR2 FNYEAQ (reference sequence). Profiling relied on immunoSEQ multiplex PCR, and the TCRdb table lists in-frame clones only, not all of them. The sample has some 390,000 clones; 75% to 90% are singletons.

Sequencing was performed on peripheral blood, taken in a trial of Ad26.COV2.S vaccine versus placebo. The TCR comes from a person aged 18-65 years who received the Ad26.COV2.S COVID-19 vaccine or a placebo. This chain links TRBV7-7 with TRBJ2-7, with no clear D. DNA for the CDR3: TGTGCCAGCAGCTTCTCCCCCTCTGAGGAGCAGTACTTC. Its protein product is CASSFSPSEEQYF.